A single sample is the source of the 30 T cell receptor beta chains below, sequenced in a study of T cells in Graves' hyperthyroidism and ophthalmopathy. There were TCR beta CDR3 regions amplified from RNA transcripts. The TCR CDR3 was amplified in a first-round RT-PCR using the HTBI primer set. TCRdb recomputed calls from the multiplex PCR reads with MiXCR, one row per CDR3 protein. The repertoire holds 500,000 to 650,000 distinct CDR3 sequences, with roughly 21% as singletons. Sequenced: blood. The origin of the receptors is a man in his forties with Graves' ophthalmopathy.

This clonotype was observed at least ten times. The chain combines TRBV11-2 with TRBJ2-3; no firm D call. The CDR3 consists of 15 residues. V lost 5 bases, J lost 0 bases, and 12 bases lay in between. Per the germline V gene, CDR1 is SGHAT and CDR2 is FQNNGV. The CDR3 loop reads CASSPRKASTDTQYF. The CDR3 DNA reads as TGTGCCAGCAGCCCCCGGAAGGCTAGCACAGATACGCAGTATTTT.

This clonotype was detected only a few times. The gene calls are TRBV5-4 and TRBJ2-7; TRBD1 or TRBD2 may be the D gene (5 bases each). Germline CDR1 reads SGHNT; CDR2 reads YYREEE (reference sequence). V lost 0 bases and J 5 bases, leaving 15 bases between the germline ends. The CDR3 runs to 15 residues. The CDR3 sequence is CASSLARGRIDEQYF. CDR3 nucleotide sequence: TGTGCCAGCAGCTTGGCACGGGGCAGGATAGACGAGCAGTACTTC.

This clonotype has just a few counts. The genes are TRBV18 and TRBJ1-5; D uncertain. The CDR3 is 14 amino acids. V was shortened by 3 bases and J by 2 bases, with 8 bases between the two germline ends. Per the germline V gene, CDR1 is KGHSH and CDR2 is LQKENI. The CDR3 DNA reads TGTGCCAGCTCACCTCAGACGGGCAATCAGCCCCAGCATTTT. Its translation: CASSPQTGNQPQHF.

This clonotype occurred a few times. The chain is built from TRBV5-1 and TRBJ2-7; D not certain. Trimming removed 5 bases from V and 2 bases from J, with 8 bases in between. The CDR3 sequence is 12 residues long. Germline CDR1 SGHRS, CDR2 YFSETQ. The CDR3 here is CASRAGTYEQYF. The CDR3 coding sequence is TGCGCCAGCAGAGCTGGAACCTACGAGCAGTACTTC.

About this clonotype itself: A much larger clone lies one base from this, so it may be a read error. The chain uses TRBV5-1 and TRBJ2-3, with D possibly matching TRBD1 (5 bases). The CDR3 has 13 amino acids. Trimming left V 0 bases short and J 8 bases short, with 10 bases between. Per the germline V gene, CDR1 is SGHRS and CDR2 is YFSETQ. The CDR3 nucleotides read TGCGCCAGCAGCTTGGAGGGGTCAGTTACGCAGTATTTT. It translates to CASSLEGSVTQYF.

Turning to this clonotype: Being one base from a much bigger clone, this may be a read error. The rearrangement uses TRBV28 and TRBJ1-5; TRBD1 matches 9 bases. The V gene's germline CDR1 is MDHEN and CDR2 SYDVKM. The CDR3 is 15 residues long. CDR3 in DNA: TGTGTCAGCAGTGCCTGGACAGGGGCGGACCAGCCCCAGCATTTT. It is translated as CVSSAWTGADQPQHF.

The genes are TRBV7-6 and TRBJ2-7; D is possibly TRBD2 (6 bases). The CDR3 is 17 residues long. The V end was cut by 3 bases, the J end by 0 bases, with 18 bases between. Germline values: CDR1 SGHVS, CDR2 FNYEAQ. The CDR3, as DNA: TGTGCCAGCAGCTTTCAGGGCCGGGGCGGGAACTCCTACGAGCAGTACTTC. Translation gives CASSFQGRGGNSYEQYF.

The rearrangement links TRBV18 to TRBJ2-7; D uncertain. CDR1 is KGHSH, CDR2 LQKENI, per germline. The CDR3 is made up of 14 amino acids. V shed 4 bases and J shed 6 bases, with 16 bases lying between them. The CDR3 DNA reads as TGTGCCAGCTCACTGTCCAAAGGTCCGGGCGAGCAGTACTTC. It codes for CASSLSKGPGEQYF. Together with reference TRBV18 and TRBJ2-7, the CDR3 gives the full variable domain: NAGVMQNPRHLVRRRGQEARLRCSPMKGHSHVYWYRQLPEEGLKFMVYLQKENIIDESGMPKERFSAEFPKEGPSILRIQQVVRGDSAAYFCASSLSKGPGEQYFGPGTRLTVT.

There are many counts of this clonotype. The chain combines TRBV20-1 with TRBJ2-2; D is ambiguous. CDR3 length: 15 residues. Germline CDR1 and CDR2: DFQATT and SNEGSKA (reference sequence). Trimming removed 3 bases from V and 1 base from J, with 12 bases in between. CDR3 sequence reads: CSASNLFRNTGELFF. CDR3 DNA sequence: TGCAGTGCTAGCAATCTTTTCAGGAACACCGGGGAGCTGTTTTTT.

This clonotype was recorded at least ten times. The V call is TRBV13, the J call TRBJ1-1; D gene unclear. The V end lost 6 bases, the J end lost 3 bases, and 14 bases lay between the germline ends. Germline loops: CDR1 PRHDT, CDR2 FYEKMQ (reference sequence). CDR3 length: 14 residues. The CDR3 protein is CASSGPSGYTEAFF. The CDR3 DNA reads TGTGCCAGCAGTGGACCTTCGGGATACACTGAAGCTTTCTTT.

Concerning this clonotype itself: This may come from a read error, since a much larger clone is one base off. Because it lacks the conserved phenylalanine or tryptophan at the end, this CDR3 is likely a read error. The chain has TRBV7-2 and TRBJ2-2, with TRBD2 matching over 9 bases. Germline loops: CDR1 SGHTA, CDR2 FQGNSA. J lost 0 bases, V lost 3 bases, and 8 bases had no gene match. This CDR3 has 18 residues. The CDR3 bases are TGTGCCAGCAGCTTGGTCCCTAGCGGGACAGCGAACACCGGGGAGCTGTTTTCT. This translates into CASSLVPSGTANTGELFS.

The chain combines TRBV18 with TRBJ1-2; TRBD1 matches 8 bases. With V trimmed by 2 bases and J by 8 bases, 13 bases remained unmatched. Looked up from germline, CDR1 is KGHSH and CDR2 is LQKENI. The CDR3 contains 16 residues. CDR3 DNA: TGTGCCAGCTCACCAGGGACAGGACCAGTTTCACGCGGCTACACCTTC. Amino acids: CASSPGTGPVSRGYTF.

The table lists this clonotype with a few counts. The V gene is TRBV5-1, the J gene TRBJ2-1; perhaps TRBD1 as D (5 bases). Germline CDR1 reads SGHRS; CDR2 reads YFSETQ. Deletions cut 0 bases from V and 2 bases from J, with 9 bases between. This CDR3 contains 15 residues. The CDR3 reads CASSLVGEPYNEQFF. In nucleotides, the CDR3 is TGCGCCAGCAGCTTGGTAGGGGAACCCTACAATGAGCAGTTCTTC.

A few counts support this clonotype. CDR3 nucleotide sequence: TGTGCCAGCAGCCAAGAATGGACTCACGAGCAGTACTTC. Amino acids: CASSQEWTHEQYF. This sequence joins TRBV14 and TRBJ2-7, with D possibly TRBD2 on 5 matching bases. V was pared by 0 bases and J by 5 bases, with 8 bases between. The V gene's germline CDR1 is SGHDN and CDR2 FVKESK. The CDR3 is 13 amino acids.

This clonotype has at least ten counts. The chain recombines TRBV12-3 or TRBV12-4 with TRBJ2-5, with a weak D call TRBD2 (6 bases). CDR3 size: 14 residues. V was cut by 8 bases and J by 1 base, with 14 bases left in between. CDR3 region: CASHFAGSQETQYF. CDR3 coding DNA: TGTGCCAGCCACTTCGCGGGGAGCCAAGAGACCCAGTACTTC.

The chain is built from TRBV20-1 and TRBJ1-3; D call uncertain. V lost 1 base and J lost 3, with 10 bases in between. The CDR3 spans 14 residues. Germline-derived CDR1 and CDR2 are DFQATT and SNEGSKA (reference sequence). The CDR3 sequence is CSARGQAHGNTIYF. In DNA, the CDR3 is TGCAGTGCTAGAGGGCAGGCTCATGGAAACACCATATATTTT.

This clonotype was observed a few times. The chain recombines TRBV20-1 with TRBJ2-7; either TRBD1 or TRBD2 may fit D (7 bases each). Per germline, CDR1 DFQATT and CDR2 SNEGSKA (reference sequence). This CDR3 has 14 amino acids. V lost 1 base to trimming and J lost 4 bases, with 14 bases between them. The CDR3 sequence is CSARVRGGSYEQYF. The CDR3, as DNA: TGCAGTGCTAGAGTCAGGGGGGGGTCGTACGAGCAGTACTTC.

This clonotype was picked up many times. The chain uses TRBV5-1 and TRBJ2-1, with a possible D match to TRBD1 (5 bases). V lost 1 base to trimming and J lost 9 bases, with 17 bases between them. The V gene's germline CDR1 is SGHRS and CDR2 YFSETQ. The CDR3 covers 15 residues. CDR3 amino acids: CASSLRGPPVGEQFF. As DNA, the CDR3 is TGCGCCAGCAGCTTGAGGGGTCCCCCGGTTGGTGAGCAGTTCTTC.

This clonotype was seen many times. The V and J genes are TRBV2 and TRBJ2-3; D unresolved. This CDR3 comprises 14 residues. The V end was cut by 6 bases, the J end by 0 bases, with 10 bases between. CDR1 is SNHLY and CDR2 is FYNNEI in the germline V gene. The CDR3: CASSVQRSTDTQYF. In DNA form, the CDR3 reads TGTGCCAGCAGCGTACAGCGTAGCACAGATACGCAGTATTTT.

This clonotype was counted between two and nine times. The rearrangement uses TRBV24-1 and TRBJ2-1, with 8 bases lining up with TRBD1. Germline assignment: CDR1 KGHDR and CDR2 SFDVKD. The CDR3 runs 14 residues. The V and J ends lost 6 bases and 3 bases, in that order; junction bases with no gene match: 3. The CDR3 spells CATSPGQVYNEQFF. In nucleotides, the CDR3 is TGTGCCACCAGTCCGGGACAGGTCTACAATGAGCAGTTCTTC.

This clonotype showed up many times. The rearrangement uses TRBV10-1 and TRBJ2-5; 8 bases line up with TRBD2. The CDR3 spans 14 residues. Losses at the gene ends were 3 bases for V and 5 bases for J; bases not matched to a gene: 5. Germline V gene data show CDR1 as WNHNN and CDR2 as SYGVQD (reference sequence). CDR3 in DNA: TGCGCCAGCAGTGATGGACTAGCAGGGGAGACCCAGTACTTC. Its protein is CASSDGLAGETQYF.

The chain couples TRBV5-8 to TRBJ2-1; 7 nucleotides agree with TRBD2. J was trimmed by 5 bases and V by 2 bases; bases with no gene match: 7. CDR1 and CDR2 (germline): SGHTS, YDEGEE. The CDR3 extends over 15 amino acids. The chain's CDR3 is CASSFETGRHNEQFF. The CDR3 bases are TGTGCCAGCAGCTTCGAAACCGGGAGGCACAATGAGCAGTTCTTC.

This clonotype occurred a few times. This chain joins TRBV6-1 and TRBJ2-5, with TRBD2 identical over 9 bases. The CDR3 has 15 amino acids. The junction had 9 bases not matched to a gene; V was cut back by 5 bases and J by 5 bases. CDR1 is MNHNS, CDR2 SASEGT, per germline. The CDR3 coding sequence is TGTGCCAGCAGTTATCTGGCGGGGGGGTTGGAGACCCAGTACTTC. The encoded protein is CASSYLAGGLETQYF.

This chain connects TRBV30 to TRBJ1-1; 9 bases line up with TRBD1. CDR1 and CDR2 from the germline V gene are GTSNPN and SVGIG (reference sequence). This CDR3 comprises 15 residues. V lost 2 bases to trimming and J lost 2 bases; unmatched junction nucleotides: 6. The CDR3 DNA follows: TGTGCCTGGAGTACACTGGACAGGGGAAACACTGAAGCTTTCTTT. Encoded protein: CAWSTLDRGNTEAFF.

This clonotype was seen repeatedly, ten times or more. This chain's CDR3 is CASSIEPGATEAFF. The DNA for the CDR3 is TGTGCCAGCAGCATTGAACCGGGGGCCACTGAAGCTTTCTTT. V and J are TRBV11-2 and TRBJ1-1; perhaps TRBD1 as D (6 bases). Germline V gene lookup returns CDR1 SGHAT and CDR2 FQNNGV. The CDR3 is made up of 14 amino acids. V was pared by 5 bases and J by 4 bases, with 14 bases between.

For the CDR3, the DNA is TGTGCCAGCAGTTCAGGGGCCGGGAGTCAGCCCCAGCATTTT. It specifies CASSSGAGSQPQHF. The V and J genes are TRBV27 and TRBJ1-5; tentative D call: TRBD1 (6 bases). CDR3 length: 14 amino acids. Germline V lookup: CDR1 MNHEY, CDR2 SMNVEV (reference sequence). V gave up 4 bases and J gave up 6 bases, with 13 bases separating them.

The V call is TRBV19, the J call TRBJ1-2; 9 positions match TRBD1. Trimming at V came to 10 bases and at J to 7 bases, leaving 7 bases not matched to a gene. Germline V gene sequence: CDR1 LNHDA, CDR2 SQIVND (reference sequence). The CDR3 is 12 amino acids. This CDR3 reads CATNRGLIGYTF. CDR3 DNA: TGTGCCACGAACAGGGGGCTCATTGGCTACACCTTC.

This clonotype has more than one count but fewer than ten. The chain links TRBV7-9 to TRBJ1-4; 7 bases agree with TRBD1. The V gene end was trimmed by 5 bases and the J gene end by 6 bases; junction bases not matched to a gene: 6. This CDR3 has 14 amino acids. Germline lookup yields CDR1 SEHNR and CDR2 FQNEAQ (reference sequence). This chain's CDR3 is CASSQRTGDEKLFF. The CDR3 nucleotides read TGTGCCAGCAGCCAAAGGACAGGCGATGAAAAACTGTTTTTT.

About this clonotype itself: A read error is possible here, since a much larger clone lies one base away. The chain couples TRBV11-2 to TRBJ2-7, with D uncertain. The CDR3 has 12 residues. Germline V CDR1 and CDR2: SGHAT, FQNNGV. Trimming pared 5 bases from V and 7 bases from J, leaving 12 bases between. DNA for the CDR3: TGTGCCAGCAGCAAAGACCGCTATGAGCAGTACTTC. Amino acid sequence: CASSKDRYEQYF.

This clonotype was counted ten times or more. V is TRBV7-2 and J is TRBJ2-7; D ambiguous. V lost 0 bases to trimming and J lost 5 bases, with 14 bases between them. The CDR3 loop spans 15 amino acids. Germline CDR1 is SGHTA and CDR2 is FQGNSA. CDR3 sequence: CASSLAWGKVHEQYF. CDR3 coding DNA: TGTGCCAGCAGCTTAGCTTGGGGAAAGGTCCACGAGCAGTACTTC.